This T cell receptor (beta chain) was recovered during a study of blood T cell repertoires in COVID-19. Adults between about 18 and 89 years of age took part from 20 to 25 US areas. The CDR3 sequence is 15 residues long. Per the germline V gene, CDR1 is LGHNA and CDR2 is YNFKEQ. Unmatched junction bases numbered 7, after V lost 5 bases and J lost 3 bases. TCRdb keeps only in-frame clones here, not all; method: immunoSEQ multiplex PCR. This sample has about 300,000 clones, with nearly 90% found just once. This clone has just one count. The sample taken for sequencing was PBMCs or T cells enriched from blood (not recorded which). The chain uses TRBV4-2 and TRBJ2-7; 10 bases are a match to TRBD1. The TCR sequence derives from a young woman with acute COVID-19. The CDR3 bases are TGTGCCAGCAGCACCGGGACAGGGGTCCTCTACGAGCAGTACTTC. This codes for CASSTGTGVLYEQYF.